This T cell receptor beta chain was recovered during a study of blood T cells in healthy people across ages. Study-level points and caveats: Estimated diversity that came from one million T cells was considered an underestimate.

The second PCR ran about 6 to 12 cycles with a sample-barcoded 5' primer and J-beta primers. TCRdb passed the 5' RACE reads through MiXCR, listing each CDR3 protein once. Of approximately 820,000 distinct CDR3 sequences listed, 40% to 50% are singletons. Note on this clonotype: What it binds is not known.

Trimming shortened V by 8 bases and J by 6 bases, and 8 bases separated the two germline ends. The CDR3 covers 11 residues. CDR1 is LGHNA, CDR2 YSLEER, per germline. Donor samples were obtained from healthy Caucasian individuals from Russia, aged 6 to 90. Each donor supplied ten milliliters of peripheral blood. No fewer than 7 million PBMCs went into each sample. Material for sequencing was blood. The TCR was taken from a man in his 60s in good health. This chain links TRBV4-3 with TRBJ2-1; perhaps TRBD1 as D (5 bases). Here the CDR3 reads CASQGANEQFF. The CDR3 DNA reads as TGCGCCAGCCAAGGGGCCAATGAGCAGTTCTTC.